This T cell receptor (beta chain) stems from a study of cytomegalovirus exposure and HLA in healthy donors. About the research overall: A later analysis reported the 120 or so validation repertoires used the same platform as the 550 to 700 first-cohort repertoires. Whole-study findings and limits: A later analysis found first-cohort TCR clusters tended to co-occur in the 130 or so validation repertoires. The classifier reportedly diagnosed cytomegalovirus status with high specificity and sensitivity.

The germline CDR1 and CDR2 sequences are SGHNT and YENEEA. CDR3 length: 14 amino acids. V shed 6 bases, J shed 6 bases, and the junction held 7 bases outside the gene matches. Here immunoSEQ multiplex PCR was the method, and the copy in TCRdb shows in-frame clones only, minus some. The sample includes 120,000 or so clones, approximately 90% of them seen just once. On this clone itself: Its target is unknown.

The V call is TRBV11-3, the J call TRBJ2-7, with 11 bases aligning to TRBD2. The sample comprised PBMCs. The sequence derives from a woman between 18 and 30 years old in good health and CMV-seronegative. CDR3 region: CASRLAGVASEQYF. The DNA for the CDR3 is TGTGCCAGCAGACTAGCGGGAGTTGCTTCCGAGCAGTACTTC. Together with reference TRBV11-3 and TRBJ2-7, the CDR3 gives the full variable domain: EAGVVQSPRYKIIEKKQPVAFWCNPISGHNTLYWYLQNLGQGPELLIRYENEEAVDDSQLPKDRFSAERLKGVDSTLKIQPAELGDSAVYLCASRLAGVASEQYFGPGTRLTVT.